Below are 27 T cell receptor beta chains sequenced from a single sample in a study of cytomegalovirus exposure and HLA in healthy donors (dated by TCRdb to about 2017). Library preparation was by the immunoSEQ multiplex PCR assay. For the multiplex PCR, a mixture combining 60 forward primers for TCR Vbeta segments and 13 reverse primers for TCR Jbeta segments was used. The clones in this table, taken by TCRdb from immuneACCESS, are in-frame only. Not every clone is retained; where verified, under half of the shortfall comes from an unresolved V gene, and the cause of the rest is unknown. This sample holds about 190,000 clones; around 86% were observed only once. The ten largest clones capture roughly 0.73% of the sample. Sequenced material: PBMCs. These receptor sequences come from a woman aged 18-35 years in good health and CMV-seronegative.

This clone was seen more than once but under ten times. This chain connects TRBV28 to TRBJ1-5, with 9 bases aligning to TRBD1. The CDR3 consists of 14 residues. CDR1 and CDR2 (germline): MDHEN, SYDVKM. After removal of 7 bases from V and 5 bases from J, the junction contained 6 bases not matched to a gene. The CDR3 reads CASTPTGGYQPQHF. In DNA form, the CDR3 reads TGTGCCAGCACCCCTACAGGGGGCTATCAGCCCCAGCATTTT.

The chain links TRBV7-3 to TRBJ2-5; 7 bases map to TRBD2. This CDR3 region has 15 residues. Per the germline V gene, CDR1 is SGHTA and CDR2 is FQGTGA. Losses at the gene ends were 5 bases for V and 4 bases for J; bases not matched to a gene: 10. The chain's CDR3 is CASSRLAGPRETQYF. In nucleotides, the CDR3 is TGTGCCAGCAGCCGGTTAGCGGGCCCAAGAGAGACCCAGTACTTC.

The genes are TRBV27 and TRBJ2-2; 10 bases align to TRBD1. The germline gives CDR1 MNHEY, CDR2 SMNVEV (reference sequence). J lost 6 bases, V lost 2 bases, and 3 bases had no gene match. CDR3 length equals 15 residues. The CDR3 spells CASSLKGQGAGELFF. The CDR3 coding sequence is TGTGCCAGCAGTTTAAAAGGACAGGGGGCCGGGGAGCTGTTTTTT.

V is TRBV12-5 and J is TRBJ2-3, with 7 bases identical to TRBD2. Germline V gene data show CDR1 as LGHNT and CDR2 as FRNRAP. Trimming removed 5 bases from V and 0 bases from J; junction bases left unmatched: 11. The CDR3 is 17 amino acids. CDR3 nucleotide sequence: TGTGCTAGTGGTCAGGCGATTAGCGGGCGAAGCACAGATACGCAGTATTTT. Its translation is CASGQAISGRSTDTQYF.

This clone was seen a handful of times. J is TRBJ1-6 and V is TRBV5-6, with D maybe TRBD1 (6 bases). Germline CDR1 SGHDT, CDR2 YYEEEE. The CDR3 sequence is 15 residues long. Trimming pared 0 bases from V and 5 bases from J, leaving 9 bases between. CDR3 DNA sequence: TGTGCCAGCAGCTTGGGCGGGGGCGATAATTCACCCCTCCACTTT. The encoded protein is CASSLGGGDNSPLHF.

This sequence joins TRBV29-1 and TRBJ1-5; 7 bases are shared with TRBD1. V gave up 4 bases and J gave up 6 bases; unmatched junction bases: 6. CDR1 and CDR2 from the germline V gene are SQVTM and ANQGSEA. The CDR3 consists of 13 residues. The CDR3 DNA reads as TGCAGCGTTGGAGGGGGCGCGGGTCAGCCCCAGCATTTT. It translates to CSVGGGAGQPQHF.

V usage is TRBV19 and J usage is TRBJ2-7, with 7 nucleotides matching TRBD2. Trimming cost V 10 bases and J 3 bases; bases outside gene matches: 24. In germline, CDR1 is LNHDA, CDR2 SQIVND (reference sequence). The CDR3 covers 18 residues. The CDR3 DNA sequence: TGTGCCACTACCATACAGTCGCGACGGGAGGTATGTCTCTACGAGCAGTACTTC. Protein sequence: CATTIQSRREVCLYEQYF.

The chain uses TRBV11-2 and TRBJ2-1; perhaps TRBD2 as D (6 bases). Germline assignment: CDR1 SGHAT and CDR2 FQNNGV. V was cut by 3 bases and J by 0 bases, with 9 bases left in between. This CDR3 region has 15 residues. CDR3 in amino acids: CASSFTGGSYNEQFF. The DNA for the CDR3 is TGTGCCAGCAGCTTTACCGGGGGCTCCTACAATGAGCAGTTCTTC.

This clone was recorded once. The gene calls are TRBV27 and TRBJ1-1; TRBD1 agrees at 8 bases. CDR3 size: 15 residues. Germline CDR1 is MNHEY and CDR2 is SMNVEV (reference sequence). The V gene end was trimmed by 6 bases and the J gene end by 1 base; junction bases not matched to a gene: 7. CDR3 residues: CASRAMDRENTEAFF. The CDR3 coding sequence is TGTGCCAGCAGGGCCATGGACAGGGAGAACACTGAAGCTTTCTTT.

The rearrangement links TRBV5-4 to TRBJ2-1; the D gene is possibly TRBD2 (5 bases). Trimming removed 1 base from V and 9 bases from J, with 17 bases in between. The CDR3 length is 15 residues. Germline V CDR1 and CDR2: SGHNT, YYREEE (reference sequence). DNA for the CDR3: TGTGCCAGCAGCTTGCCGCGGCGCAAAGAGGGTGAGCAGTTCTTC. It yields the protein CASSLPRRKEGEQFF.

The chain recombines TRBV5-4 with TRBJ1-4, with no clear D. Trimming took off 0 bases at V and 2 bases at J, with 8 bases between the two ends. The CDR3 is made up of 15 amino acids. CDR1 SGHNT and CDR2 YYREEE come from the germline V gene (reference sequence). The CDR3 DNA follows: TGTGCCAGCAGCTTGGGAGGAGTTACTAATGAAAAACTGTTTTTT. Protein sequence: CASSLGGVTNEKLFF.

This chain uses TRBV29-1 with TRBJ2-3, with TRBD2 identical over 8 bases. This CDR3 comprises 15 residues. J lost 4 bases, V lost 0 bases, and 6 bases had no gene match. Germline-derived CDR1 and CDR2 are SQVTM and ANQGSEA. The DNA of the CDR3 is TGCAGCGTTGAAGAAACCGGACTAGCCCCAGATACGCAGTATTTT. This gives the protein CSVEETGLAPDTQYF.

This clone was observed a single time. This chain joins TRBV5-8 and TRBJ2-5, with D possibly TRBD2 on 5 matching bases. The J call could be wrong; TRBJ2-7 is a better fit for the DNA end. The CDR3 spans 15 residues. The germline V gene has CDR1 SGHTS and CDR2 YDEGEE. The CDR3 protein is CASSSRWGAHYEQYF. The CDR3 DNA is TGTGCCAGCAGCTCCCGGTGGGGAGCCCACTACGAGCAGTACTTC.

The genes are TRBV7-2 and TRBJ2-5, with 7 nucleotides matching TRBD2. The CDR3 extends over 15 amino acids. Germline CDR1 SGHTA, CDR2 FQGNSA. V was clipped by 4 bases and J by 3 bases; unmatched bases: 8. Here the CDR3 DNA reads TGTGCCAGCAGCTCCCGACTAGCACCGGAAGAGACCCAGTACTTC. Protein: CASSSRLAPEETQYF.

The CDR3 loop reads CASSLFGGPAGYTF. CDR3 coding DNA: TGTGCCAGCAGTTTATTTGGAGGTCCGGCTGGCTACACCTTC. The chain is built from TRBV27 and TRBJ1-2; no reliable D call. Trimming stripped 1 base from V and 7 bases from J, with 13 bases between. The CDR3 contains 14 residues. Germline CDR1 is MNHEY and CDR2 is SMNVEV (reference sequence).

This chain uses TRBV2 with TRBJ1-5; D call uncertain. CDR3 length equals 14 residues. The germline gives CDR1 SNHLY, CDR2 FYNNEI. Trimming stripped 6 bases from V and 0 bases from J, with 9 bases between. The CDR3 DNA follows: TGTGCCAGCAGCGAACTCTATAGCAATCAGCCCCAGCATTTT. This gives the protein CASSELYSNQPQHF.

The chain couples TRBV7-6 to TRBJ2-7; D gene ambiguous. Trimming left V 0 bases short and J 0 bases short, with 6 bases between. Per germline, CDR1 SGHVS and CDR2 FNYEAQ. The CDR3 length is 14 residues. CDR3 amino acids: CASSLAADSYEQYF. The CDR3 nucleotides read TGTGCCAGCAGCTTAGCTGCGGACTCCTACGAGCAGTACTTC.

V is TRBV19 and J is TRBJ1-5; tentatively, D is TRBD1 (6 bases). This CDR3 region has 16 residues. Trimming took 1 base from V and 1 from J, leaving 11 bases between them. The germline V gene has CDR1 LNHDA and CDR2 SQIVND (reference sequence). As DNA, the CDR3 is TGTGCCAGTAGTATAGGGCAGGGGATAAGCAATCAGCCCCAGCATTTT. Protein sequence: CASSIGQGISNQPQHF.

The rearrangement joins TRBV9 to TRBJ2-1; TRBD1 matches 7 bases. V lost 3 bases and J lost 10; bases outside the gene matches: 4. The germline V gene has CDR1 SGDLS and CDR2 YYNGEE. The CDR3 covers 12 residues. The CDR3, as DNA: TGTGCCAGCAGCGAACAGGGGAGCGAGCAGTTCTTC. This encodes CASSEQGSEQFF.

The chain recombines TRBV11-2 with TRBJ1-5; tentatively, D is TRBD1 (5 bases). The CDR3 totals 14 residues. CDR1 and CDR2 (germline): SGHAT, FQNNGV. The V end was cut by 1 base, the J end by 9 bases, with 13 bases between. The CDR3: CASSLGAGRGPQHF. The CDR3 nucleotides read TGTGCCAGCAGCTTAGGGGCGGGACGAGGGCCCCAGCATTTT.

The CDR3 nucleotides read TGTGCCAGCTCACCACGGGTGACAGGGGGAACTGAAGCTTTCTTT. Protein: CASSPRVTGGTEAFF. This chain links TRBV18 with TRBJ1-1, with 9 bases aligning to TRBD1. The CDR3 sequence is 15 residues long. The V segment lost 1 base and the J segment 5 bases; nucleotides outside the gene matches: 5. Germline CDR1 KGHSH, CDR2 LQKENI.

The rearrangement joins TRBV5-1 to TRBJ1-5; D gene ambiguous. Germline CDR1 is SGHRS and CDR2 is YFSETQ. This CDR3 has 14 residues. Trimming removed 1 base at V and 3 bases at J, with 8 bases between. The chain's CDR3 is CASSLIADNQPQHF. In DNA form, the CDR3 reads TGCGCCAGCAGCTTGATTGCGGACAATCAGCCCCAGCATTTT. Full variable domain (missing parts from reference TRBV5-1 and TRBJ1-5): KAGVTQTPRYLIKTRGQQVTLSCSPISGHRSVSWYQQTPGQGLQFLFEYFSETQRNKGNFPGRFSGRQFSNSRSEMNVSTLELGDSALYLCASSLIADNQPQHFGDGTRLSIL.

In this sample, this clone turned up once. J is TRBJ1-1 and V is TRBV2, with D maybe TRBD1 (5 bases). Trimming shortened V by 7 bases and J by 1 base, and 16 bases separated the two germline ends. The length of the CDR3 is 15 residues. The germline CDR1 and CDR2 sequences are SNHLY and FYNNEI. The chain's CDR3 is CASTRGGVGNTEAFF. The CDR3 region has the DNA TGTGCCAGCACCCGGGGAGGGGTCGGGAACACTGAAGCTTTCTTT.

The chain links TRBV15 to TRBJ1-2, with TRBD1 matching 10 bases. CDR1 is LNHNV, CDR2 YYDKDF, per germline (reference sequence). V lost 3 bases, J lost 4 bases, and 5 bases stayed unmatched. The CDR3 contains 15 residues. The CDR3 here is CATSSRDRGSYGYTF. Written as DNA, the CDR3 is TGTGCCACCAGCAGCAGGGACAGGGGTAGCTATGGCTACACCTTC.

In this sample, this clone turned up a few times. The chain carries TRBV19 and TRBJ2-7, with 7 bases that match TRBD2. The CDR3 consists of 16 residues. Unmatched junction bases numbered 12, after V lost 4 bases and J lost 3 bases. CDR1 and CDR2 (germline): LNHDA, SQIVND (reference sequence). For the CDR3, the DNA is TGTGCCAGTAGTAAACGGACTAGATGGAAAGACTACGAGCAGTACTTC. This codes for CASSKRTRWKDYEQYF.

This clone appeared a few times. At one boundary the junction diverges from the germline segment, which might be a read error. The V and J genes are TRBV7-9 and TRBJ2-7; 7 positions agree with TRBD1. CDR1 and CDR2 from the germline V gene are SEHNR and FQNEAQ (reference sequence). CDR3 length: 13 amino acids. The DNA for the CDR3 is TGTGCCAGCAGCTTAGGACAGGGTAGTCTCCTAGACTTC. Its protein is CASSLGQGSLLDF.

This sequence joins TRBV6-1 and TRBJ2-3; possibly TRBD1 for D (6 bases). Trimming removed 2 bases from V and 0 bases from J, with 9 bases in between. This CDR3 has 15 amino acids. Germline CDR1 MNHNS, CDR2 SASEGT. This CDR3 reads CASSEQGISTDTQYF. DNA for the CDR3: TGTGCCAGCAGTGAACAGGGGATTAGCACAGATACGCAGTATTTT.